The rows below give T cell receptor beta chains drawn from one sample of a study of T cell repertoires in ileal Crohn's disease. Profiled with immunoSEQ multiplex PCR; TCRdb holds only in-frame clones, not every one. This sample has about 10,000 clones; approximately 78% occur once, and the top ten carry around 15%. Input material: ileal tissue. Receptors were obtained from an adult with Crohn's disease. CDR3s leave out the opening cysteine and the closing phenylalanine or tryptophan. A D gene is named only where the DNA matches it firmly. A row's size may be missing; if present it is once, few, many or a size class.

NA	TRBD1	TRBV11-2	TRBJ1-1	ASSYRQGTEAF
NA	NA	TRBV5-4	TRBJ2-1	ASSLAPTQEF
few	TRBD1	TRBV7-9	TRBJ1-1	ASSPTGGGGNTEAF
once	TRBD1	TRBV5-3	TRBJ2-3	ARSWDRGDPTDTQY
few	TRBD1	TRBV30	TRBJ1-2	AWIQGTGGYT
NA	TRBD2	TRBV11-2	TRBJ2-4	ASSGAGGRNIQY
NA	TRBD2	TRBV18	TRBJ2-5	ASSPLVASGVQETQY
NA	NA	TRBV2	TRBJ1-1	ASSREAGTEAF
NA	NA	TRBV28	TRBJ1-5	ASSENNQPQH
NA	NA	TRBV25-1	TRBJ2-7	ASSAAYEQY
NA	TRBD2	TRBV11-2	TRBJ2-7	ASSSGLAGGYSYEQY
once	TRBD1	TRBV27	TRBJ2-2	ASSLRGQANTGELF
few	NA	TRBV29-1	TRBJ2-2	SVAEGRSGELF
once	TRBD2	TRBV6-4	TRBJ2-1	ASSEGLAGGHEQF
NA	TRBD2	TRBV10-3	TRBJ2-2	AISELFSGGTGELF
NA	NA	TRBV9	TRBJ2-1	ASSVARSGNEQF
few	TRBD2	TRBV6-1	TRBJ2-3	ASTGLAVTDTQY
NA	TRBD2	TRBV19	TRBJ2-1	ASSPSGSPYNEQF
NA	NA	TRBV5-1	TRBJ1-3	ASSPAGYRNTIY
NA	TRBD2	TRBV30	TRBJ2-3	AWTTAGSTDTQY
NA	TRBD1	TRBV14	TRBJ2-2	ASSQQGAPTGELF
NA	NA	TRBV5-5	TRBJ1-1	ASSLGRGNTEAF
NA	TRBD1	TRBV5-1	TRBJ1-5	ASSLGTGVHQPQH
once	NA	TRBV9	TRBJ2-3	ASSVVSGDTQY
NA	NA	TRBV27	TRBJ1-1	ASSLSRAPEAF
NA	NA	TRBV4-2	TRBJ2-7	ASSQDLSAYEQY
NA	NA	TRBV30	TRBJ1-2	AWRLSGSNYGYT
NA	NA	TRBV27	TRBJ2-3	ASSHLGGTGTDTQY
NA	NA	TRBV27	TRBJ1-5	ASSIQGQGHQPQH
once	NA	TRBV12-5	TRBJ2-7	ASGLVLVGANEQY
NA	NA	TRBV14	TRBJ2-3	ASSQGFGGSTDTQY
NA	TRBD2	TRBV19	TRBJ2-7	ASSGTSGRSSYEQY
NA	TRBD2	TRBV27	TRBJ2-5	ASSAAGVSETQY
once	NA	TRBV6-1	TRBJ1-5	ASSGLQESNQPQH
NA	TRBD2	TRBV19	TRBJ2-1	ASSTPAGGKYNEQF
NA	NA	TRBV30	TRBJ1-3	AWSARGALRSTGNTIY
NA	NA	TRBV19	TRBJ1-5	ASSISQGWSNQPQH
few	NA	TRBV19	TRBJ2-1	ASRVTGSYNEQF
NA	NA	TRBV28	TRBJ2-7	ASTTSGRGEAYEQY